Detailed here is one T cell receptor (beta chain). This sample was included in a study of control samples from healthy donors and cancer patients. Using immunoSEQ multiplex PCR, the repertoire was profiled, and TCRdb retains in-frame clones only, with some absent. The data contain under 80,000 clones, 94% of them singletons. This TCR was recovered from a woman in her 30s in good health. The sequenced material came from blood.

CDR3 coding DNA: TGTGCCAGCAGATTCCTTGCAACTAATGAAAAACTGTTTTTT. Translating it yields CASRFLATNEKLFF. V gene TRBV2 combines with J gene TRBJ1-4, with D unclear. CDR3 length: 14 amino acids. With 6 bases removed from V and 0 bases from J, the gap between germline ends came to 8 bases. Germline V gene data show CDR1 as SNHLY and CDR2 as FYNNEI.